The clone carrying this T cell receptor beta chain was seen a single time. Its antigen is not known. This entry belongs to a study of cytomegalovirus exposure and HLA in healthy donors. Overall study findings and caveats: Analysis was performed later, and it showed HLA-associated TCR beta chains to be more clonally expanded than equally common others.

In the PCR, 60 Vbeta and 13 Jbeta primers were used. How the authors handled the data: A later analysis counted 65 million to 90 million unique TCR beta chains, around 10 million shared. Clones were sequenced by immunoSEQ multiplex PCR, and TCRdb holds only the in-frame ones, with some missing. V and J calls and clone size are those listed in that table; D and trimming were worked out from the DNA. The profile shows about 120,000 clones, around 72% of them singletons. Sequencing was performed on PBMCs. The receptor comes from a man aged 25-45 years in good health and CMV-seronegative.

The CDR3 bases are TGTGCCAGCAGCTTACACCCCGCTAGGACAGGGCCCCTTGGGGCTTTCTTT. It encodes CASSLHPARTGPLGAFF. This sequence joins TRBV7-2 and TRBJ1-1; TRBD1 agrees at 8 bases. With V trimmed by 2 bases and J by 11 bases, 19 bases remained unmatched. Germline lookup yields CDR1 SGHTA and CDR2 FQGNSA. The CDR3 is made up of 17 amino acids.